Below, 13 T cell receptor beta chains from the same sample are listed, as sequenced in a study of T cells expressing NK-cell markers. TCRdb reworked the 5' RACE reads into one entry per CDR3 protein, no DNA. This table holds a few hundred thousand distinct CDR3 sequences. The sequencing sample was made of blood T cells: a sorted CD56 or NKG2C T cell subset, CD4+ or CD8+ T cells, or bulk PBMC T cells (not recorded which). These TCRs come from a man younger than 35 in good health.

The V and J genes are TRBV10-3 and TRBJ2-2; the TCRdb call, TRBD1, lacks DNA for checking. Looked up from germline, CDR1 is ENHRY and CDR2 is SYGVKD. This CDR3 contains 17 residues. CDR3 in amino acids: CAISEAPGGVNTGELFF.

The genes are TRBV20-1 and TRBJ1-3; the TCRdb D gene call, TRBD1, has no DNA to confirm it. Germline CDR1 DFQATT, CDR2 SNEGSKA (reference sequence). The CDR3 sequence is 19 residues long. The CDR3 reads CSAAKPLLLDRDRGNTIYF.

The J gene is TRBJ2-1, the V gene TRBV19; the TCRdb call, TRBD1, lacks DNA for checking. CDR3 size: 14 residues. Germline CDR1 is LNHDA and CDR2 is SQIVND (reference sequence). Here the CDR3 reads CASSAQGVGNEQFF.

The chain is built from TRBV7-2 and TRBJ1-2. The CDR3 covers 13 residues. Germline CDR1 reads SGHTA; CDR2 reads FQGNSA. This CDR3 is CASSLDRLDGYTF.

V gene TRBV7-2 combines with J gene TRBJ2-7. The CDR3 runs 15 residues. Germline CDR1 and CDR2: SGHTA and FQGNSA. The chain's CDR3 is CASSLERGNSYEQYF.

The V gene is TRBV12-3 or TRBV12-4, the J gene TRBJ2-1; TCRdb's D gene call, TRBD1, goes unchecked for lack of DNA. CDR3 size: 14 residues. CDR3 in amino acids: CASRTGEGRNEQFF.

The CDR3 sequence is CSARGKGGSYEQYF. The chain uses TRBV20-1 and TRBJ2-7. This CDR3 region has 14 residues. From germline, CDR1 is DFQATT and CDR2 SNEGSKA (reference sequence).

The chain couples TRBV7-6 to TRBJ2-6; TCRdb reports TRBD1, a call that lacks DNA to check it against. The CDR3 sequence is 18 residues long. The germline CDR1 and CDR2 sequences are SGHVS and FNYEAQ. This CDR3 reads CASSSVTGTGSGANVLTF.

The chain uses TRBV20-1 and TRBJ2-1. The CDR3 runs to 13 residues. Looked up from germline, CDR1 is DFQATT and CDR2 is SNEGSKA (reference sequence). CDR3 protein: CSADLGGDNEQFF.

The V and J genes are TRBV9 and TRBJ2-6. The V gene's germline CDR1 is SGDLS and CDR2 YYNGEE. This CDR3 is built from 16 residues. The CDR3 loop reads CASSSDRSAGANVLTF.

The chain employs TRBV19 and TRBJ1-6; the D call of TRBD1 rests on TCRdb alone, since no DNA is present to check it. The CDR3 loop spans 15 amino acids. Germline values: CDR1 LNHDA, CDR2 SQIVND (reference sequence). The CDR3 sequence is CASSRGTEAYSPLHF. The complete variable domain, with remaining parts taken from reference TRBV19 and TRBJ1-6, reads DGGITQSPKYLFRKEGQNVTLSCEQNLNHDAMYWYRQDPGQGLRLIYYSQIVNDFQKGDIAEGYSVSREKKESFPLTVTSAQKNPTAFYLCASSRGTEAYSPLHFGNGTRLTVT.

V gene TRBV3-1 combines with J gene TRBJ2-2; TCRdb proposes TRBD2, but this gene call is untestable without DNA. This CDR3 contains 18 residues. Germline CDR1 reads LGHDT; CDR2 reads YNNKEL (reference sequence). CDR3 loop: CASSQEGLAGGGTGELFF.

The CDR3 is CASSYSGQGGTDTQYF. The chain has TRBV6-5 and TRBJ2-3; TCRdb's D call, TRBD1, is unchecked because there is no DNA. The CDR3 has 16 residues. CDR1 and CDR2 from the germline V gene are MNHEY and SVGAGI.